Presented here are 7 T cell receptor beta chains from one specimen sequenced in a study of T-cell reconstitution after alpha-beta-depleted transplantation in children. The TCRbeta library was prepared with unique molecular identifiers. TCRdb re-derived calls from the PCR reads in MiXCR, one entry per CDR3 protein. Among some 530,000 distinct CDR3 sequences, around 13% were seen once, and the ten largest hold about 6%. The sample in question was PBMCs from the stem cell graft donor, obtained from the stem cell graft. These receptors were taken from a human donor who donated a stem cell graft to a child with combined immunodeficiency.

This clonotype has ten or more counts. The chain carries TRBV6-1 and TRBJ1-2; 8 positions match TRBD1. J lost 5 bases, V lost 6 bases, and 5 bases had no gene match. This CDR3 spans 13 amino acids. Germline-derived CDR1 and CDR2 are MNHNS and SASEGT. The CDR3 DNA is TGTGCCAGCAGCCCGGGACAGGATTATGGCTACACCTTC. The encoded protein is CASSPGQDYGYTF.

This clonotype appeared many times. V is TRBV5-1 and J is TRBJ2-7, with 7 nucleotides matching TRBD1. With 5 bases clipped from V and 4 bases from J, the junction kept 9 bases outside the gene matches. Germline V gene data show CDR1 as SGHRS and CDR2 as YFSETQ. CDR3 length: 14 amino acids. CDR3 sequence (DNA): TGCGCCAGCAGTTGGACAGGTCGGGGTTACGAGCAGTACTTC. Translating gives CASSWTGRGYEQYF.

In this sample, this clonotype turned up many times. The chain couples TRBV9 to TRBJ1-6; unclear D gene. This CDR3 spans 15 amino acids. Deletions cut 0 bases from V and 10 bases from J, with 14 bases between. In germline, CDR1 is SGDLS, CDR2 YYNGEE. CDR3 amino acids: CASSVGTTDGSPLHF. The CDR3 DNA is TGTGCCAGCAGCGTAGGGACTACCGACGGATCACCCCTCCACTTT. The variable domain in full, with the rest retrieved from reference TRBV9 and TRBJ1-6, is DSGVTQTPKHLITATGQRVTLRCSPRSGDLSVYWYQQSLDQGLQFLIQYYNGEERAKGNILERFSAQQFPDLHSELNLSSLELGDSALYFCASSVGTTDGSPLHFGNGTRLTVT.

The V and J genes are TRBV11-2 and TRBJ2-1, with D perhaps assigned TRBD1 or TRBD2 (5 bases each). With 5 bases removed from V and 9 bases from J, the gap between germline ends came to 20 bases. Per germline, CDR1 SGHAT and CDR2 FQNNGV. The CDR3 spans 15 residues. The CDR3: CASSRRGVQPGEQFF. DNA for the CDR3: TGTGCCAGCAGCCGCCGGGGCGTCCAACCCGGTGAGCAGTTCTTC.

The V gene is TRBV20-1, the J gene TRBJ2-3; a weak D match, TRBD2 (5 bases). This CDR3 spans 13 amino acids. Per germline, CDR1 DFQATT and CDR2 SNEGSKA (reference sequence). The V gene lost 0 bases and the J gene lost 2 bases, with 6 bases spanning the gap. The CDR3: CSAREGLTDTQYF. The CDR3 coding sequence is TGCAGTGCTAGAGAAGGACTCACAGATACGCAGTATTTT.

This clonotype was found many times. The rearrangement joins TRBV6-4 to TRBJ2-1, with TRBD1 matching over 9 bases. The CDR3 consists of 20 residues. In germline, CDR1 is MRHNA, CDR2 SNTAGT. V shed 11 bases, J shed 4 bases, and the junction held 27 bases outside the gene matches. The CDR3 DNA reads TGTGCCGCCGATGGGGCATGGGTCCCAACCGGGACAGGGAAATACAATGAGCAGTTCTTC. Protein sequence: CAADGAWVPTGTGKYNEQFF.

This clonotype was seen ten or more times. V usage is TRBV24-1 and J usage is TRBJ2-2; 7 nucleotides line up with TRBD2. CDR3 length: 16 amino acids. Germline values: CDR1 KGHDR, CDR2 SFDVKD. V lost 2 bases, J lost 4 bases, and 6 bases stayed unmatched. The DNA of the CDR3 is TGTGCCACCAGTGATTCGCAGCGGGATACCACCGGGGAGCTGTTTTTT. Its translation: CATSDSQRDTTGELFF.